This T cell receptor (beta chain) is from a study of cytomegalovirus exposure and HLA in healthy donors. Overall study findings and caveats: Whilst most TCR sequences proved rare, a subset of public TCRs occurred across many donors. In an earlier analysis, in some 500 donors, most V segments appeared productive either ~87% or ~30% of the time.

PCR amplification relied on 60 Vbeta primers (plus 13 Jbeta primers). Only in-frame clones appear in the TCRdb table, and some are missing; sequencing was by immunoSEQ multiplex PCR. In the table there are 200,000 to 250,000 clones, approximately 90% of which are singletons. Comment on this clone: Its antigen is not known.

Germline CDR1 WSHSY, CDR2 SAAADI. Trimming pared 2 bases from V and 4 bases from J, leaving 11 bases between. The CDR3 is made up of 14 amino acids. The gene calls are TRBV10-2 and TRBJ1-2; D is unresolved. This TCR derives from a woman younger than 35 in good health and CMV-seronegative. Sequencing input: PBMCs. This CDR3 reads CASSETGVGYGYTF. For the CDR3, the DNA is TGCGCCAGCAGTGAGACGGGTGTCGGCTATGGCTACACCTTC.